These 25 T cell receptor beta chains share one sample of origin, sequenced in a study of blood T cell repertoires in COVID-19. The assay was immunoSEQ multiplex PCR, and TCRdb's table has in-frame clones only and misses some. The sample consists of around 94,000 clones, 80% of them appearing once. Sequencing was performed on peripheral blood. The receptors here all came from a human donor in a cohort sampled during active COVID-19.

About this clone: Sequence at one end of the junction differs from germline and may be a read error. The chain carries TRBV3-1 (or the pseudogene TRBV3-2) and TRBJ2-7, with TRBD1 identical over 9 bases. The germline gives CDR1 LGHDT, CDR2 YNNKEL (reference sequence). This CDR3 has 14 amino acids. CDR3 loop: CASTQQGASYEQYF. The CDR3 nucleotides read TGTGCCAGCACCCAACAGGGGGCCTCCTACGAGCAGTACTTC.

This chain links TRBV7-2 with TRBJ2-7; 10 bases match TRBD2. The CDR3 totals 16 residues. J was trimmed by 7 bases and V by 5 bases; bases with no gene match: 14. Germline V gives CDR1 SGHTA, CDR2 FQGNSA. CDR3 amino acids: CASSPGSSGSRREQYF. CDR3 DNA: TGTGCCAGCAGCCCGGGGTCTAGCGGGAGTCGGCGGGAGCAGTACTTC.

This chain links TRBV12-2 with TRBJ2-7; the table's D call TRBD2 went unverified against the DNA. TRBV12-2 is described as a pseudogene. The CDR3 loop spans 15 amino acids. Here the CDR3 DNA reads TGTGCAAGTCGCTTCGACGCGGGTATCCTACGGGAGCAGTACTTC. Encoded protein: CASRFDAGILREQYF.

The rearrangement uses TRBV19 and TRBJ1-2; D remains unclear. Germline loops: CDR1 LNHDA, CDR2 SQIVND (reference sequence). The CDR3 covers 13 residues. Trimming removed 3 bases at V and 4 bases at J, with 9 bases between. CDR3 sequence reads: CASSIRLLYGYTF. The DNA of the CDR3 is TGTGCCAGTAGTATCCGACTCCTCTATGGCTACACCTTC.

This clone has ten or more counts. CDR3 sequence: CASRSGQGLTYEQYF. DNA of the CDR3: TGTGCCAGCAGATCCGGACAGGGCCTAACCTACGAGCAGTACTTC. The rearrangement joins TRBV28 to TRBJ2-7, with TRBD1 matching 8 bases. CDR1 and CDR2 (germline): MDHEN, SYDVKM. CDR3 size: 15 residues. After removal of 6 bases from V and 2 bases from J, the junction contained 9 bases not matched to a gene.

This clone was seen just once. The rearrangement joins TRBV7-9 to TRBJ2-3; weak D call: TRBD2 (5 bases). The V gene's germline CDR1 is SEHNR and CDR2 FQNEAQ (reference sequence). This CDR3 spans 14 amino acids. With 3 bases removed from V and 1 base from J, the gap between germline ends came to 8 bases. The CDR3 DNA sequence: TGTGCCAGCAGCTTGGGTAGCGGCACAGATACGCAGTATTTT. Amino acids: CASSLGSGTDTQYF.

This chain links TRBV19 with TRBJ1-2; 7 bases agree with TRBD1. CDR3 length: 14 amino acids. Trimming took 6 bases from V and 5 from J; bases not matched to a gene: 9. The germline gives CDR1 LNHDA, CDR2 SQIVND (reference sequence). Here the CDR3 DNA reads TGTGCCAGTAGCCGAACAGGGGAAGATTATGGCTACACCTTC. It translates to CASSRTGEDYGYTF.

The chain has TRBV15 and TRBJ1-4, with 8 bases aligning to TRBD1. Unmatched junction bases numbered 13, after V lost 4 bases and J lost 9 bases. The CDR3 totals 16 residues. CDR1 and CDR2 (germline): LNHNV, YYDKDF (reference sequence). This CDR3 reads CATSTSRGQAVKKLFF. Here the CDR3 DNA reads TGTGCCACCAGCACATCAAGGGGACAGGCCGTGAAAAAACTGTTTTTT.

J is TRBJ1-1 and V is TRBV10-3; possibly TRBD1 for D (5 bases). Per the germline V gene, CDR1 is ENHRY and CDR2 is SYGVKD. Trimming left V 4 bases short and J 0 bases short, with 9 bases between. The CDR3 spans 14 residues. As DNA, the CDR3 is TGTGCCATCAGTGTGCAGGGAATGAACACTGAAGCTTTCTTT. This codes for CAISVQGMNTEAFF.

This clone was seen only a few times. V is TRBV6-5 and J is TRBJ1-5, with D perhaps TRBD1 (6 bases). This CDR3 spans 14 amino acids. Between the trimmed V and J ends, which lost 6 bases and 4 bases, there was a span of 13 bases. Germline CDR1 MNHEY, CDR2 SVGAGI. CDR3 loop: CASSPWQGNQPQHF. In DNA form, the CDR3 reads TGTGCCAGCAGCCCCTGGCAGGGGAATCAGCCCCAGCATTTT.

The chain has TRBV6-6 and TRBJ1-6, with 10 bases fitting TRBD1. With 6 bases clipped from V and 9 bases from J, the junction kept 5 bases outside the gene matches. The CDR3 sequence is 14 residues long. CDR1 is MNHNY and CDR2 is SVGAGI in the germline V gene (reference sequence). The CDR3: CASRAGTGASPLHF. The CDR3, as DNA: TGTGCCAGCAGAGCCGGGACAGGGGCTTCACCCCTCCACTTT.

The chain recombines TRBV29-1 with TRBJ2-5; D is possibly TRBD1 (7 bases). The CDR3 is 12 residues long. Trimming removed 5 bases from V and 4 bases from J, with 11 bases in between. Germline V gives CDR1 SQVTM, CDR2 ANQGSEA. The CDR3 protein is CSVNQGGETQYF. The DNA for the CDR3 is TGCAGCGTTAATCAGGGGGGAGAGACCCAGTACTTC.

This rearrangement joins TRBV12-5 to TRBJ2-2; unclear D gene. The CDR3 runs 18 residues. CDR1 and CDR2 from the germline V gene are LGHNT and FRNRAP. The ends were cut back, 1 base at V and 6 bases at J, with 21 bases in the middle. The CDR3 loop reads CASGLGRSGGLFSGELFF. CDR3 sequence (DNA): TGTGCTAGTGGTTTGGGCCGATCCGGCGGCCTGTTCTCCGGGGAGCTGTTTTTT.

This clone has a single count. The J gene is TRBJ2-1, the V gene TRBV14; 8 bases align to TRBD1. Germline values: CDR1 SGHDN, CDR2 FVKESK. The CDR3 runs to 13 residues. The V segment lost 6 bases and the J segment 15 bases; nucleotides outside the gene matches: 13. The CDR3 DNA reads as TGTGCCAGCAGTCCCGCAGGGGGCGCGATCGGGTTCTTC. The encoded protein is CASSPAGGAIGFF.

The J gene is TRBJ2-7, the V gene TRBV18; TRBD1 matches 9 bases. Germline V CDR1 and CDR2: KGHSH, LQKENI. V lost 2 bases to trimming and J lost 5 bases; unmatched junction nucleotides: 10. CDR3 length: 16 residues. CDR3 sequence (DNA): TGTGCCAGCTCACCAAGGGTGGGGACAGGGACCAACGAGCAGTACTTC. It translates to CASSPRVGTGTNEQYF.

This chain uses TRBV7-2 with TRBJ2-7; 10 positions agree with TRBD2. The CDR3 has 15 amino acids. After removal of 7 bases from V and 6 bases from J, the junction contained 12 bases not matched to a gene. In germline, CDR1 is SGHTA, CDR2 FQGNSA. CDR3 in amino acids: CASTRQVLAGAEQYF. The CDR3 DNA reads as TGTGCCAGCACCCGACAGGTTCTAGCGGGAGCCGAGCAGTACTTC.

The gene calls are TRBV15 and TRBJ2-1; perhaps TRBD1 as D (6 bases). Germline lookup yields CDR1 LNHNV and CDR2 YYDKDF (reference sequence). Deletions cut 1 base from V and 2 bases from J, with 9 bases between. The length of the CDR3 is 15 residues. The CDR3 region has the DNA TGTGCCACCAGCAGAGTAGGGGGAACCTACAATGAGCAGTTCTTC. Translated: CATSRVGGTYNEQFF.

The chain combines TRBV27 with TRBJ2-7; tentatively, D is TRBD1 (7 bases). The CDR3 totals 16 residues. The V end was cut by 8 bases, the J end by 3 bases, with 23 bases between. Per the germline V gene, CDR1 is MNHEY and CDR2 is SMNVEV (reference sequence). CDR3 DNA: TGTGCCAGCGCGCGGGGTGGGGGGACAGCTTTCTACGAGCAGTACTTC. Protein product: CASARGGGTAFYEQYF.

This chain links TRBV5-1 with TRBJ2-1, with D perhaps matching TRBD2 (6 bases). The CDR3 has 13 amino acids. The germline V gene has CDR1 SGHRS and CDR2 YFSETQ. The germline V and J ends were trimmed by 2 bases and 8 bases, with 11 bases remaining between them. CDR3 in DNA: TGCGCCAGCAGCTTTGCGCGGGACCATGAGCAGTTCTTC. Its protein product is CASSFARDHEQFF.

The V and J genes are TRBV30 and TRBJ2-7; TRBD1 matches at 8 bases. V was clipped by 0 bases and J by 2 bases; unmatched bases: 6. This CDR3 is 15 amino acids long. Germline V CDR1 and CDR2: GTSNPN, SVGIG (reference sequence). The CDR3 loop is CAWSVGGTGTYEQYF. CDR3 sequence (DNA): TGTGCCTGGAGTGTAGGAGGGACAGGCACCTACGAGCAGTACTTC.

The V and J genes are TRBV19 and TRBJ2-7; TRBD1 might be the D (6 bases). From germline, CDR1 is LNHDA and CDR2 SQIVND (reference sequence). The length of the CDR3 is 15 residues. Trimming removed 3 bases from V and 3 bases from J, with 15 bases in between. The CDR3 coding sequence is TGTGCCAGTAGTATCGGTAGGGGGAGCAACTACGAGCAGTACTTC. It encodes CASSIGRGSNYEQYF.

The chain uses TRBV29-1 and TRBJ1-2; D not resolved. CDR1 SQVTM and CDR2 ANQGSEA come from the germline V gene. The length of the CDR3 is 11 residues. V gave up 4 bases and J gave up 8 bases, with 11 bases separating them. The CDR3: CSVASTGGYTF. The CDR3 coding sequence is TGCAGCGTTGCTTCTACGGGGGGCTACACCTTC. Combining the CDR3 with reference TRBV29-1 and TRBJ1-2 gives the whole variable domain SAVISQKPSRDICQRGTSLTIQCQVDSQVTMMFWYRQQPGQSLTLIATANQGSEATYESGFVIDKFPISRPNLTFSTLTVSNMSPEDSSIYLCSVASTGGYTFGSGTRLTVV.

CDR3 DNA: TGTGCCAGCAGTAGGGACTTGAACTACGAGCAGTACTTC. Translation: CASSRDLNYEQYF. The chain links TRBV6-6 to TRBJ2-7, with TRBD2 as a possible D gene (6 bases). The V and J ends lost 5 bases and 3 bases respectively, with 11 bases between them. Per germline, CDR1 MNHNY and CDR2 SVGAGI (reference sequence). The CDR3 is 13 residues long.

The chain recombines TRBV11-2 with TRBJ1-4; D unclear. V lost 1 base and J 5 bases, leaving 11 bases between the germline ends. This CDR3 contains 15 residues. CDR1 SGHAT and CDR2 FQNNGV come from the germline V gene. The CDR3 DNA follows: TGTGCCAGCAGCTTAGGATATTTGGAGAATGAAAAACTGTTTTTT. Residues: CASSLGYLENEKLFF.

The J gene is TRBJ2-6, the V gene TRBV18; TRBD1 might be the D (5 bases). Trimming removed 2 bases at V and 4 bases at J, with 12 bases between. The CDR3 is 16 amino acids. Germline assignment: CDR1 KGHSH and CDR2 LQKENI. The CDR3 DNA reads as TGTGCCAGCTCACCATTATCAGGGCAGGGGGCCAACGTCCTGACTTTC. This encodes CASSPLSGQGANVLTF.